This TCR beta chain was retrieved from a study of response to subunit inactivated influenza vaccine. Overall study findings and caveats: New T cells are recruited in small numbers by each seasonal influenza vaccination, according to the authors' suggestion.

MiXCR was run by TCRdb on the RT-PCR reads, yielding one entry per CDR3 protein. The sample yields about 540,000 distinct CDR3 sequences, roughly 25% seen once. The CDR3 runs to 13 residues. Looked up from germline, CDR1 is SQVTM and CDR2 is ANQGSEA. The germline V and J ends were trimmed by 4 bases and 5 bases, with 14 bases remaining between them. Notes on this clonotype: Its cognate antigen is unknown.

This sample also belongs to another study, concerning T cells expressing NK-cell markers. That report adds: The cDNA for TCR beta came from 5'RACE template switching with UMIs. Source material for TCR beta repertoires consisted of sorted CD3+CD56+NKG2C+, CD3+CD56+NKG2C- and CD3+CD56-NKG2C+ T cells. For five or six donors, the dominant NKG2C+ clonotypes made up about 1.0-7.0% of their CD8+ T cells.

This TCR derives from a man aged 50 to 59 who received an inactivated influenza vaccine. This chain connects TRBV29-1 to TRBJ2-5; D uncertain. This specimen was CD4+ T cells sorted from PBMCs, taken 11 to 12 days after vaccination. The CDR3 loop is CSVGTGLKETQYF. Here the CDR3 DNA reads TGCAGCGTTGGAACCGGCTTGAAGGAGACCCAGTACTTC.